Below, 29 T cell receptor beta chains from the same sample are listed, as sequenced in a study of blood T cell repertoires in COVID-19. Libraries were prepared by immunoSEQ multiplex PCR; TCRdb keeps only in-frame clonotypes and omits some of them. The data hold about 130,000 clones, with around nine tenths observed a single time. Specimen: peripheral blood. These receptors all stem from an elderly woman with acute or convalescent COVID-19.

This clone appeared a single time. V and J are TRBV28 and TRBJ2-7, with TRBD1 identical over 10 bases. Trimming at V came to 6 bases and at J to 4 bases, leaving 6 bases not matched to a gene. The CDR3 covers 14 residues. Germline values: CDR1 MDHEN, CDR2 SYDVKM. The CDR3 loop is CASRTGTGAYEQYF. CDR3 nucleotides: TGTGCCAGCAGGACCGGGACAGGGGCTTACGAGCAGTACTTC.

The V gene is TRBV6-5, the J gene TRBJ1-2; possibly TRBD1 for D (5 bases). V lost 4 bases and J 4 bases, leaving 19 bases between the germline ends. The germline CDR1 and CDR2 sequences are MNHEY and SVGAGI. This CDR3 region has 16 residues. The CDR3 sequence is CASSSTNKYRFYGYTF. The CDR3 DNA follows: TGTGCCAGCAGTTCCACTAATAAGTACAGGTTCTATGGCTACACCTTC.

This clone was seen a handful of times. The chain employs TRBV27 and TRBJ1-5; D gene unclear. The germline CDR1 and CDR2 sequences are MNHEY and SMNVEV (reference sequence). The CDR3 sequence is 17 residues long. V lost 2 bases and J lost 0, with 14 bases in between. The CDR3 loop reads CASSLRGQPYSNQPQHF. CDR3 nucleotide sequence: TGTGCCAGCAGTTTACGTGGGCAGCCTTATAGCAATCAGCCCCAGCATTTT.

This rearrangement joins TRBV5-1 to TRBJ1-3; D might be TRBD1 (6 bases). Germline values: CDR1 SGHRS, CDR2 YFSETQ. The V gene lost 4 bases and the J gene lost 0 bases, with 11 bases spanning the gap. The CDR3 loop spans 15 amino acids. The CDR3 DNA sequence: TGCGCCAGCAGCCCGGGACAAAACTCTGGAAACACCATATATTTT. It encodes CASSPGQNSGNTIYF.

This clone appeared once. CDR3 sequence: CASSLARGLNTEAFF. The CDR3, as DNA: TGTGCCAGCAGTTTAGCGAGGGGGCTGAACACTGAAGCTTTCTTT. The chain uses TRBV27 and TRBJ1-1; 7 bases agree with TRBD1. Unmatched junction bases numbered 3, after V lost 2 bases and J lost 0 bases. Germline V gene data show CDR1 as MNHEY and CDR2 as SMNVEV (reference sequence). The CDR3 spans 15 residues.

This chain joins TRBV6-5 and TRBJ2-3; D unresolved. Germline V lookup: CDR1 MNHEY, CDR2 SVGAGI. The V end lost 2 bases, the J end lost 2 bases, and 8 bases lay between the germline ends. CDR3 length: 14 residues. The CDR3 bases are TGTGCCAGCAGTTACGGCAGTTCCACAGATACGCAGTATTTT. Translating it yields CASSYGSSTDTQYF.

V usage is TRBV19 and J usage is TRBJ2-1; TRBD2 aligns across 13 bases. Trimming cost V 5 bases and J 6 bases; bases outside gene matches: 4. Germline assignment: CDR1 LNHDA and CDR2 SQIVND (reference sequence). The CDR3 consists of 15 residues. Here the CDR3 DNA reads TGTGCCAGTAGTCCGGGACTAGCGGGGATCAATGAGCAGTTCTTC. Its protein is CASSPGLAGINEQFF.

The chain carries TRBV19 and TRBJ2-3; TRBD2 might be the D (6 bases). This CDR3 comprises 14 residues. The V gene lost 3 bases and the J gene lost 4 bases, with 11 bases spanning the gap. Per the germline V gene, CDR1 is LNHDA and CDR2 is SQIVND (reference sequence). DNA of the CDR3: TGTGCCAGTAGTATCGGGGCTAGCGCAGATACGCAGTATTTT. Protein product: CASSIGASADTQYF.

This clone was detected only once. The chain uses TRBV2 and TRBJ2-5; D remains unclear. Germline CDR1 and CDR2: SNHLY and FYNNEI. The CDR3 is made up of 13 amino acids. Trimming left V 6 bases short and J 6 bases short, with 14 bases between. In nucleotides, the CDR3 is TGTGCCAGCAGCCTGCAAAAACAGCAGACCCAGTACTTC. Translation gives CASSLQKQQTQYF.

The genes are TRBV19 and TRBJ1-2; 8 positions match TRBD1. The J segment lost 4 bases and the V segment lost 7 bases, leaving 8 bases of the junction unmatched. The CDR3 totals 14 residues. The germline gives CDR1 LNHDA, CDR2 SQIVND (reference sequence). CDR3 DNA: TGTGCCAGTACCTTAGCAGGGGGCGTCTATGGCTACACCTTC. It yields the protein CASTLAGGVYGYTF.

The CDR3, as DNA: TGTGCCAGCAGCAACACGGACAGGAATAACACTGAAGCTTTCTTT. As protein: CASSNTDRNNTEAFF. The V gene is TRBV21-1, the J gene TRBJ1-1; the table's D call, TRBD1, has no DNA check behind it. TRBV21-1 is given as a pseudogene. The CDR3 runs to 15 residues.

This chain links TRBV3-1 (or the pseudogene TRBV3-2) with TRBJ1-1; 8 bases map to TRBD1. CDR1 and CDR2 (germline): LGHDT, YNNKEL (reference sequence). Trimming cost V 5 bases and J 6 bases; bases outside gene matches: 5. CDR3 length: 13 residues. CDR3 nucleotides: TGTGCCAGCAGCAACCAGGGGGCCGCTGAAGCTTTCTTT. Amino acid sequence: CASSNQGAAEAFF.

The chain combines TRBV6-2 or TRBV6-3 with TRBJ2-7, with TRBD1 matching 9 bases. This CDR3 is built from 12 residues. The germline V gene has CDR1 MNHEY and CDR2 SVGEGT. V lost 2 bases and J lost 11; bases outside the gene matches: 4. The CDR3 DNA reads as TGTGCCAGCAGTTACGCGGGGACAGGGAAGTACTTC. This gives the protein CASSYAGTGKYF.

The gene calls are TRBV25-1 and TRBJ1-3; D remains unclear. The ends were cut back, 1 base at V and 0 bases at J, with 7 bases in the middle. Germline loops: CDR1 MGHDK, CDR2 SYGVNS. This CDR3 region has 15 residues. The CDR3 DNA follows: TGTGCCAGCAGTGAATCCTCAGTCTCTGGAAACACCATATATTTT. Amino acid sequence: CASSESSVSGNTIYF.

The chain combines TRBV10-1 with TRBJ2-3, with 11 nucleotides matching TRBD2. The CDR3 loop spans 16 amino acids. CDR1 and CDR2 (germline): WNHNN, SYGVQD (reference sequence). V shed 5 bases, J shed 2 bases, and the junction held 6 bases outside the gene matches. In DNA, the CDR3 is TGCGCCAGCAGTTTCGGGACTAGCGGCCCCACAGATACGCAGTATTTT. Amino acid sequence: CASSFGTSGPTDTQYF.

This clone appeared a single time. The rearrangement uses TRBV21-1 and TRBJ2-5; TRBD2 was called by the table and not checked on the DNA. TRBV21-1 is given as a pseudogene. There are 16 residues in the CDR3. The CDR3: CASSKVGGRQEETQYF. The CDR3 coding sequence is TGTGCCAGCAGCAAAGTGGGGGGAAGGCAGGAAGAGACCCAGTACTTC.

The chain combines TRBV5-1 with TRBJ2-3; TRBD1 agrees at 9 bases. Looked up from germline, CDR1 is SGHRS and CDR2 is YFSETQ. There are 14 residues in the CDR3. J lost 2 bases, V lost 7 bases, and 5 bases had no gene match. This chain's CDR3 is CASGLQGATDTQYF. DNA of the CDR3: TGCGCCAGCGGATTACAGGGGGCCACAGATACGCAGTATTTT. Complete variable domain (other parts from reference TRBV5-1 and TRBJ2-3): KAGVTQTPRYLIKTRGQQVTLSCSPISGHRSVSWYQQTPGQGLQFLFEYFSETQRNKGNFPGRFSGRQFSNSRSEMNVSTLELGDSALYLCASGLQGATDTQYFGPGTRLTVL.

The chain couples TRBV28 to TRBJ1-5; possible D gene TRBD1, 5 bases. In germline, CDR1 is MDHEN, CDR2 SYDVKM. This CDR3 region has 14 residues. Trimming removed 2 bases from V and 7 bases from J, with 12 bases in between. DNA of the CDR3: TGTGCCAGCAGTTTACGGGGGTCGAAACAGCCCCAGCATTTT. This translates into CASSLRGSKQPQHF.

V and J are TRBV2 and TRBJ2-1, with TRBD2 matching 7 bases. V dropped 5 bases and J dropped 9; count of bases not matched to a gene: 10. Per the germline V gene, CDR1 is SNHLY and CDR2 is FYNNEI. The length of the CDR3 is 14 residues. In nucleotides, the CDR3 is TGTGCCAGCAGTCTCCATCGGTCGGGGGGTGAGCAGTTCTTC. Protein sequence: CASSLHRSGGEQFF.

The chain has TRBV9 and TRBJ1-3, with no clear D. Germline V gene lookup returns CDR1 SGDLS and CDR2 YYNGEE. This CDR3 has 15 residues. V was trimmed by 0 bases and J by 1 base, leaving 8 bases between them. CDR3 loop: CASSVDVASGNTIYF. In nucleotides, the CDR3 is TGTGCCAGCAGCGTAGACGTAGCTTCTGGAAACACCATATATTTT.

The chain employs TRBV9 and TRBJ2-3; D may be TRBD2 (7 bases). The CDR3 length is 15 residues. V lost 4 bases, J lost 2 bases, and 14 bases lay in between. The germline V gene has CDR1 SGDLS and CDR2 YYNGEE. The CDR3 nucleotides read TGTGCCAGCAGCCCTGGCGGGGGCCTCACAGATACGCAGTATTTT. Translating it yields CASSPGGGLTDTQYF.

The chain combines TRBV5-4 with TRBJ2-5; D is possibly TRBD2 (6 bases). This CDR3 region has 13 residues. Germline-derived CDR1 and CDR2 are SGHNT and YYREEE (reference sequence). Trimming cost V 3 bases and J 2 bases, with 8 bases left between them. The CDR3 protein is CASSSRGQETQYF. The CDR3 DNA sequence: TGTGCCAGCAGCTCTCGGGGGCAAGAGACCCAGTACTTC.

The V and J genes are TRBV18 and TRBJ2-2; D possibly matches TRBD1 or TRBD2 (6 bases each). Germline V lookup: CDR1 KGHSH, CDR2 LQKENI. This CDR3 spans 15 amino acids. Trimming stripped 8 bases from V and 4 bases from J, with 17 bases between. CDR3 sequence (DNA): TGTGCCAGCCCACGGGGGCCAGGGACCACCGGGGAGCTGTTTTTT. It is translated as CASPRGPGTTGELFF.

The CDR3 DNA reads as TGTGCCAGTAGCCAAAAGGACAGGGGGGACTCTGAAGCTTTCTTT. Translation gives CASSQKDRGDSEAFF. V usage is TRBV19 and J usage is TRBJ1-1, with TRBD1 identical over 10 bases. J lost 6 bases, V lost 6 bases, and 10 bases had no gene match. This CDR3 has 15 residues. CDR1 and CDR2 from the germline V gene are LNHDA and SQIVND (reference sequence).

The rearrangement joins TRBV4-2 to TRBJ2-3; a weak D match, TRBD2 (6 bases). The CDR3 sequence is 16 residues long. Trimming removed 4 bases from V and 2 bases from J, with 16 bases in between. Germline-derived CDR1 and CDR2 are LGHNA and YNFKEQ. For the CDR3, the DNA is TGTGCCAGCAGCCCAATAGGAGGGACTTTCACAGATACGCAGTATTTT. The encoded protein is CASSPIGGTFTDTQYF.

This rearrangement joins TRBV6-2 or TRBV6-3 to TRBJ1-2; D is unresolved. The germline gives CDR1 MNHEY, CDR2 SVGEGT. V was cut by 0 bases and J by 8 bases, with 10 bases left in between. The CDR3 has 13 amino acids. The CDR3 DNA reads as TGTGCCAGCAGTTACTCAAAGGGAGGCGGCTACACCTTC. This sequence encodes CASSYSKGGGYTF.

This CDR3 reads CASSDPRQDYTF. The CDR3 DNA reads as TGTGCCAGCAGCGACCCTCGACAGGACTACACCTTC. V gene TRBV12-3 or TRBV12-4 combines with J gene TRBJ1-2; weak D call: TRBD1 (6 bases). CDR3 size: 12 residues. V lost 6 bases and J 10 bases, leaving 15 bases between the germline ends.

This chain connects TRBV7-9 to TRBJ2-2; tentative D call: TRBD1 (6 bases). Germline values: CDR1 SEHNR, CDR2 FQNEAQ (reference sequence). CDR3 length: 15 amino acids. V was cut by 5 bases and J by 2 bases, with 12 bases left in between. The CDR3 DNA reads as TGTGCCAGCAGCCCCCCCGGGACAAACACCGGGGAGCTGTTTTTT. Its protein product is CASSPPGTNTGELFF.

This chain joins TRBV7-2 and TRBJ2-7, with TRBD1 matching over 7 bases. J gave up 2 bases and V 8 bases, and 6 bases lay outside the gene matches. Germline-derived CDR1 and CDR2 are SGHTA and FQGNSA. The CDR3 covers 13 residues. CDR3 nucleotides: TGTGCCAGCTCGTCGGGACAGCCCTACGAGCAGTACTTC. This encodes CASSSGQPYEQYF.